The 10 T cell receptor beta chains reported below all come from one sample, sequenced in a study of blood T cell repertoires in COVID-19 (dated by TCRdb to the early 2020s). The library relied on the immunoSEQ multiplex PCR assay. TCRdb holds this immuneACCESS table with in-frame rearrangements only. Some clones are missing; in checked studies, unresolved V genes explain under half, and the rest has no known cause. The sample profile shows around 200,000 clones; roughly 90% of them were found once. The ten largest clones capture approximately 4% of the sample. The source material was PBMCs or T cells enriched from blood (not recorded which). The receptors stem from a woman between 25 and 40 years old who had been exposed to COVID-19.

This chain links TRBV19 with TRBJ2-3, with 8 bases that match TRBD2. Germline values: CDR1 LNHDA, CDR2 SQIVND (reference sequence). This CDR3 contains 15 residues. J was trimmed by 4 bases and V by 8 bases; bases with no gene match: 11. The CDR3 DNA is TGTGCCAGTGCCCCGGGGCGGGGGGTCCCAGATACGCAGTATTTT. It encodes CASAPGRGVPDTQYF. Based on the CDR3 plus reference TRBV19 and TRBJ2-3, the full variable domain is DGGITQSPKYLFRKEGQNVTLSCEQNLNHDAMYWYRQDPGQGLRLIYYSQIVNDFQKGDIAEGYSVSREKKESFPLTVTSAQKNPTAFYLCASAPGRGVPDTQYFGPGTRLTVL.

The chain is built from TRBV5-1 and TRBJ1-6; no reliable D call. The CDR3 has 17 residues. CDR1 is SGHRS, CDR2 YFSETQ, per germline. The V and J ends lost 2 bases and 0 bases respectively, with 12 bases between them. This chain's CDR3 is CASSFGDWSSYNSPLHF. DNA for the CDR3: TGCGCCAGCAGCTTCGGGGATTGGAGCTCCTATAATTCACCCCTCCACTTT.

The rearrangement uses TRBV24-1 and TRBJ2-1, with 12 bases lining up with TRBD2. J gave up 2 bases and V 7 bases, and 2 bases lay outside the gene matches. Germline CDR1 KGHDR, CDR2 SFDVKD. The CDR3 is 15 residues long. The chain's CDR3 is CATSLAGGTYNEQFF. The CDR3 DNA reads TGTGCCACCAGCCTAGCGGGGGGGACCTACAATGAGCAGTTCTTC.

V is TRBV2 and J is TRBJ2-1, with D possibly being TRBD1 (5 bases). CDR1 SNHLY and CDR2 FYNNEI come from the germline V gene. V was pared by 4 bases and J by 5 bases, with 15 bases between. This CDR3 spans 15 amino acids. The CDR3 sequence: CASSVQGSTNNEQFF. For the CDR3, the DNA is TGTGCCAGCAGTGTTCAGGGTTCTACAAACAATGAGCAGTTCTTC.

This clone was seen repeatedly, ten times or more. The chain carries TRBV11-3 and TRBJ2-3; D is perhaps TRBD2 (5 bases). Germline V CDR1 and CDR2: SGHNT, YENEEA. The CDR3 consists of 14 residues. Trimming cost V 4 bases and J 1 base, with 9 bases left between them. CDR3 DNA sequence: TGTGCCAGCAGCTCAAACGGGGGCACAGATACGCAGTATTTT. Its translation: CASSSNGGTDTQYF. Combining the CDR3 with reference TRBV11-3 and TRBJ2-3 gives the whole variable domain EAGVVQSPRYKIIEKKQPVAFWCNPISGHNTLYWYLQNLGQGPELLIRYENEEAVDDSQLPKDRFSAERLKGVDSTLKIQPAELGDSAVYLCASSSNGGTDTQYFGPGTRLTVL.

The rearrangement joins TRBV6-5 to TRBJ1-1; a possible D gene is TRBD1 (5 bases). Deletions cut 4 bases from V and 1 base from J, with 7 bases between. The germline V gene encodes CDR1 MNHEY and CDR2 SVGAGI. The CDR3 contains 13 residues. CDR3 region: CASSFDRNTEAFF. CDR3 DNA: TGTGCCAGCAGTTTCGACAGGAACACTGAAGCTTTCTTT.

The chain joins TRBV7-9 to TRBJ1-5, with D hard to call. The V gene's germline CDR1 is SEHNR and CDR2 FQNEAQ (reference sequence). The CDR3 extends over 13 amino acids. V lost 4 bases and J 4 bases, leaving 8 bases between the germline ends. In nucleotides, the CDR3 is TGTGCCAGCAGCTCAGGAGGAAATCAGCCCCAGCATTTT. As protein: CASSSGGNQPQHF.

This rearrangement joins TRBV19 to TRBJ1-4, with D perhaps matching TRBD1 (6 bases). This CDR3 is 14 amino acids long. V was pared by 6 bases and J by 7 bases, with 15 bases between. Germline values: CDR1 LNHDA, CDR2 SQIVND (reference sequence). CDR3 bases: TGTGCCAGTAGCCCGGACAGCCGTCGTGAAAAACTGTTTTTT. It is translated as CASSPDSRREKLFF.

V is TRBV10-2 and J is TRBJ2-1; D may be TRBD2 (5 bases). Per the germline V gene, CDR1 is WSHSY and CDR2 is SAAADI. The CDR3 totals 16 residues. With 3 bases removed from V and 9 bases from J, the gap between germline ends came to 21 bases. The CDR3 is CASSEVLPVPRVEQFF. The CDR3 DNA follows: TGCGCCAGCAGTGAAGTGTTGCCGGTCCCGAGGGTTGAGCAGTTCTTC.

The genes are TRBV2 and TRBJ2-1; TRBD1 aligns across 7 bases. Germline V lookup: CDR1 SNHLY, CDR2 FYNNEI. The CDR3 runs 15 residues. The V gene end was trimmed by 7 bases and the J gene end by 5 bases; junction bases not matched to a gene: 11. As DNA, the CDR3 is TGTGCCAGCACTCCTCGACAGGGTGGGCACAATGAGCAGTTCTTC. The encoded protein is CASTPRQGGHNEQFF.